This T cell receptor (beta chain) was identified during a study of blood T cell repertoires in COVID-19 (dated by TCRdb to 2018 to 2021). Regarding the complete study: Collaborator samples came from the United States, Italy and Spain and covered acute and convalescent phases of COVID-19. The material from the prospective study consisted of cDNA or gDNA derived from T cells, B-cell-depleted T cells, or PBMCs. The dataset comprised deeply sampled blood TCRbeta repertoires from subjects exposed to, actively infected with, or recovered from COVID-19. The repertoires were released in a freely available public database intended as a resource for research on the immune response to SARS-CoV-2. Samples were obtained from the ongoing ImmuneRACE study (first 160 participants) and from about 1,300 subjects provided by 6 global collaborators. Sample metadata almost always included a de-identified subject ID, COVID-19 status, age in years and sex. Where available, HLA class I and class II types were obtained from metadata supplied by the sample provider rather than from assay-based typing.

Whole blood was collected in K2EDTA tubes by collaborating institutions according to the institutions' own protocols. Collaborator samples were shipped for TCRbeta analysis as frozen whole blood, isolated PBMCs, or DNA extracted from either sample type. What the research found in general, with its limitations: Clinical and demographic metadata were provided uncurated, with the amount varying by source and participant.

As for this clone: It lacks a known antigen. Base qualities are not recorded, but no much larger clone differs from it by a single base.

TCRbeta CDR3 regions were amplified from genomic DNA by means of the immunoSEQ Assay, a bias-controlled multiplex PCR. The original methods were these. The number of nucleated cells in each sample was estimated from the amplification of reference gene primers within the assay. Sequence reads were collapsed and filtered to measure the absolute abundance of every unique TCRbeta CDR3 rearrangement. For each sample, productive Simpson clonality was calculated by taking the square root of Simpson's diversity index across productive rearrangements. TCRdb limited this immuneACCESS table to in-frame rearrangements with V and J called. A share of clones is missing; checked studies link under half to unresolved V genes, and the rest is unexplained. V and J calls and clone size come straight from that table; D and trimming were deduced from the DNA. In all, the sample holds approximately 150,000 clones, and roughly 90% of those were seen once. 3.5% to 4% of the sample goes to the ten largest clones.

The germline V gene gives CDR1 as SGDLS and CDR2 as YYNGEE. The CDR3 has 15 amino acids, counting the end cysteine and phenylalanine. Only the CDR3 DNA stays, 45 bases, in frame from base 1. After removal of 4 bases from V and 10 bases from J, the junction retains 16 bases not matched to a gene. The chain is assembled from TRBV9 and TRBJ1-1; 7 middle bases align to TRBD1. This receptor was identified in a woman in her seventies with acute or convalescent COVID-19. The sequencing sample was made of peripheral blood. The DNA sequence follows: TGTGCCAGCAGCCCCCAAGACAGGGCTCTGTTGGGAGCTTTCTTT. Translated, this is CASSPQDRALLGAFF.